The 29 T cell receptor beta chains below were found in one sample sequenced in a study of CD8 T cells in ankylosing spondylitis. From the 5' RACE reads, TCRdb called clonotypes with MiXCR, one entry per CDR3 protein. This repertoire shows around 340,000 distinct CDR3 sequences, 20% to 25% found once; its top ten account for less than 15%. The material sequenced was blood, either unsorted or a sorted T cell fraction (not recorded which). The source is a male donor with ankylosing spondylitis or in good health (not recorded which).

The J gene is TRBJ2-2, the V gene TRBV20-1, with 7 bases fitting TRBD2. With 5 bases clipped from V and 0 bases from J, the junction kept 9 bases outside the gene matches. Per germline, CDR1 DFQATT and CDR2 SNEGSKA (reference sequence). The CDR3 sequence is 16 residues long. Here the CDR3 reads CSALVAGTANTGELFF. DNA for the CDR3: TGCAGTGCTTTAGTAGCGGGTACTGCGAACACCGGGGAGCTGTTTTTT.

Notes on this clonotype: Sequence at one end of the junction differs from germline and may be a read error. The chain joins TRBV4-1 to TRBJ2-5; D call uncertain. This CDR3 region has 13 residues. CDR1 is MGHRA and CDR2 is YSYEKL in the germline V gene. The CDR3 protein is CARSPRLHWTQYF. The CDR3 DNA sequence: TGTGCCAGGAGCCCCCGGCTACACTGGACCCAGTACTTC.

CDR3 amino acids: CASSPAGGLYEQYF. CDR3 in DNA: TGTGCCAGCTCACCCGCCGGGGGACTCTACGAGCAGTACTTC. The chain joins TRBV18 to TRBJ2-7; a weak D match, TRBD2 (6 bases). The CDR3 extends over 14 amino acids. Germline V gene sequence: CDR1 KGHSH, CDR2 LQKENI. Trimming took off 3 bases at V and 3 bases at J, with 12 bases between the two ends.

This clonotype was detected a few times. The chain combines TRBV29-1 with TRBJ2-7; 14 nucleotides agree with TRBD2. Germline trimming cut 7 bases from V and 4 bases from J; bases unmatched to any gene: 3. This CDR3 has 13 amino acids. Germline CDR1 and CDR2: SQVTM and ANQGSEA. The CDR3 here is CSGTSGGLYEQYF. The CDR3 bases are TGCAGCGGGACTAGCGGGGGGTTGTACGAGCAGTACTTC.

Only a few counts were recorded for this clonotype. DNA for the CDR3: TGTGCCAGCAGTCCCCGGACTAGCGGGGGTGAGCAGTACTTC. Its protein is CASSPRTSGGEQYF. The chain couples TRBV12-3 or TRBV12-4 to TRBJ2-7, with 13 bases lining up with TRBD2. The CDR3 has 14 amino acids. Germline trimming cut 5 bases from V and 7 bases from J; bases unmatched to any gene: 5.

The rearrangement joins TRBV7-8 to TRBJ2-3; 8 nucleotides match TRBD1. The CDR3 covers 19 residues. Germline V gene data show CDR1 as SGHVS and CDR2 as FQNEAQ. The V gene end was trimmed by 1 base and the J gene end by 6 bases; junction bases not matched to a gene: 18. The chain's CDR3 is CASSLEIRERGTGPDTQYF. The CDR3 coding sequence is TGTGCCAGCAGCTTAGAGATCAGGGAAAGGGGGACAGGACCTGATACGCAGTATTTT.

A few counts support this clonotype. This chain connects TRBV20-1 to TRBJ2-3; D call uncertain. V lost 0 bases to trimming and J lost 6 bases, with 10 bases between them. The length of the CDR3 is 13 residues. Germline loops: CDR1 DFQATT, CDR2 SNEGSKA (reference sequence). The CDR3 region is CSARELGIDTQYF. In nucleotides, the CDR3 is TGCAGTGCTAGAGAGCTAGGGATCGATACGCAGTATTTT.

This clonotype was counted a few times. The chain uses TRBV4-2 and TRBJ2-7; D remains unclear. The CDR3 has 14 residues. Germline CDR1 LGHNA, CDR2 YNFKEQ. The germline V and J ends were trimmed by 1 base and 3 bases, with 10 bases remaining between them. The CDR3 sequence is CASSQGQAIYEQYF. CDR3 DNA: TGTGCCAGCAGCCAAGGGCAGGCAATCTACGAGCAGTACTTC.

A few counts support this clonotype. The genes are TRBV7-8 and TRBJ2-1; 10 bases are a match to TRBD1. V trimming: 3 bases; J trimming: 6 bases; junction bases outside the gene matches: 5. The CDR3 spans 15 residues. Germline V gene data show CDR1 as SGHVS and CDR2 as FQNEAQ. CDR3 bases: TGTGCCAGCAGCTTGCCGGGACAGGGGTTCAATGAGCAGTTCTTC. Its translation: CASSLPGQGFNEQFF.

This clonotype was found once. V and J are TRBV12-3 or TRBV12-4 and TRBJ1-1, with 10 bases lining up with TRBD1. The CDR3 runs 14 residues. V lost 6 bases, J lost 8 bases, and 9 bases stayed unmatched. CDR3 amino acids: CASSLTGGFLEAFF. DNA for the CDR3: TGTGCCAGCAGCCTGACAGGGGGCTTTCTCGAAGCTTTCTTT.

This clonotype has just a few counts. The chain combines TRBV28 with TRBJ2-5; a possible D gene is TRBD2 (5 bases). Germline V gene lookup returns CDR1 MDHEN and CDR2 SYDVKM. V gave up 5 bases and J gave up 3 bases, with 16 bases separating them. CDR3 length equals 15 residues. The DNA for the CDR3 is TGTGCCAGCAGTAAACGTACTAGGATTAAAGAGACCCAGTACTTC. Translation: CASSKRTRIKETQYF. The full variable domain, rest sourced from reference TRBV28 and TRBJ2-5, is DVKVTQSSRYLVKRTGEKVFLECVQDMDHENMFWYRQDPGLGLRLIYFSYDVKMKEKGDIPEGYSVSREKKERFSLILESASTNQTSMYLCASSKRTRIKETQYFGPGTRLLVL.

This clonotype has a handful of counts. The genes are TRBV15 and TRBJ2-7; tentatively, D is TRBD1 (6 bases). The CDR3 consists of 13 residues. V lost 1 base and J 5 bases, leaving 9 bases between the germline ends. In germline, CDR1 is LNHNV, CDR2 YYDKDF (reference sequence). The CDR3 sequence: CATSRVRQDEQYF. In DNA form, the CDR3 reads TGTGCCACCAGCAGAGTCAGACAGGACGAGCAGTACTTC.

The rearrangement uses TRBV11-2 and TRBJ2-3; D is unclear. This CDR3 region has 15 residues. Trimming left V 2 bases short and J 2 bases short, with 11 bases between. In germline, CDR1 is SGHAT, CDR2 FQNNGV. The DNA for the CDR3 is TGTGCCAGCAGCTTACCCGTGGCTTACACAGATACGCAGTATTTT. As protein: CASSLPVAYTDTQYF.

The chain employs TRBV2 and TRBJ2-3; D gene unclear. CDR3 length: 16 residues. The germline CDR1 and CDR2 sequences are SNHLY and FYNNEI. V lost 2 bases, J lost 0 bases, and 12 bases lay in between. The CDR3 reads CASSELATASTDTQYF. The DNA of the CDR3 is TGTGCCAGCAGTGAACTGGCGACGGCTAGCACAGATACGCAGTATTTT.

This clonotype came up a few times. The chain has TRBV6-4 and TRBJ2-1; 7 bases are a match to TRBD2. Germline V CDR1 and CDR2: MRHNA, SNTAGT. This CDR3 is built from 15 residues. After removal of 5 bases from V and 0 bases from J, the junction contained 4 bases not matched to a gene. The CDR3 region is CASSSGASSYNEQFF. The CDR3 DNA follows: TGTGCCAGCAGTAGCGGGGCAAGCTCCTACAATGAGCAGTTCTTC.

This clonotype was observed many times. The chain uses TRBV7-9 and TRBJ2-3; D is unresolved. V was trimmed by 4 bases and J by 2 bases, leaving 4 bases between them. The V gene's germline CDR1 is SEHNR and CDR2 FQNEAQ (reference sequence). The CDR3 totals 12 residues. The CDR3 coding sequence is TGTGCCAGCAGCTCATACACAGATACGCAGTATTTT. Translation gives CASSSYTDTQYF.

This clonotype was detected only a few times. CDR3 nucleotide sequence: TGTGCCACCAGGGAAACTTCTAACTATGGCTACACCTTC. Protein: CATRETSNYGYTF. The chain couples TRBV15 to TRBJ1-2; D is ambiguous. The CDR3 spans 13 residues. CDR1 and CDR2 from the germline V gene are LNHNV and YYDKDF (reference sequence). The ends were cut back, 6 bases at V and 0 bases at J, with 8 bases in the middle.

In its sample, this clonotype was seen a few times. The V and J genes are TRBV12-3 or TRBV12-4 and TRBJ2-7; D is possibly TRBD1 (6 bases). V dropped 6 bases and J dropped 5 bases, with 14 bases sitting between them. The length of the CDR3 is 13 residues. The CDR3 nucleotides read TGTGCCAGCAGCACCTCAGGGGCCAACGAGCAGTACTTC. This gives the protein CASSTSGANEQYF.

This chain links TRBV10-3 with TRBJ2-5; TRBD1 aligns across 12 bases. Looked up from germline, CDR1 is ENHRY and CDR2 is SYGVKD. The CDR3 sequence is 15 residues long. V shed 6 bases and J 5 bases; nucleotides not matched to a gene: 7. CDR3 DNA: TGTGCCATCAGCCGGGACAGGGGGCTTGGGGAGACCCAGTACTTC. It yields the protein CAISRDRGLGETQYF.

This clonotype occurred a few times. The chain uses TRBV2 and TRBJ2-7, with D uncertain. Germline V lookup: CDR1 SNHLY, CDR2 FYNNEI. Trimming pared 6 bases from V and 1 base from J, leaving 22 bases between. The CDR3 sequence is 17 residues long. As DNA, the CDR3 is TGTGCCAGCAGCGGAACCTCTCTACATGGCCTATCCTACGAGCAGTACTTC. As protein: CASSGTSLHGLSYEQYF.

The rearrangement uses TRBV9 and TRBJ2-5, with unresolved D. This CDR3 has 14 amino acids. CDR1 SGDLS and CDR2 YYNGEE come from the germline V gene. V lost 1 base and J lost 1, with 8 bases in between. The CDR3 region has the DNA TGTGCCAGCAGCGTAAGTTTCCGCCAAGAGACCCAGTACTTC. This gives the protein CASSVSFRQETQYF.

This sequence joins TRBV9 and TRBJ1-2; 10 positions match TRBD1. With V trimmed by 0 bases and J by 7 bases, 15 bases remained unmatched. This CDR3 has 18 amino acids. From germline, CDR1 is SGDLS and CDR2 YYNGEE. In DNA, the CDR3 is TGTGCCAGCAGCGTAGAAGCCGGGACAGGGGCCGGCGGCGGTGGCTACACCTTC. As protein: CASSVEAGTGAGGGGYTF.

This clonotype was counted only a few times. The V call is TRBV10-3, the J call TRBJ1-2; maybe TRBD1 (6 bases). Germline V lookup: CDR1 ENHRY, CDR2 SYGVKD. V was clipped by 10 bases and J by 1 base, with 16 bases between them. This CDR3 comprises 14 residues. DNA of the CDR3: TGTGCCAGCATGGACAGCTCAAATAACTATGGCTACACCTTC. As protein: CASMDSSNNYGYTF.

The V gene is TRBV29-1, the J gene TRBJ1-5; TRBD1 might be the D (6 bases). In germline, CDR1 is SQVTM, CDR2 ANQGSEA. Trimming removed 6 bases at V and 5 bases at J, with 17 bases between. The CDR3 loop spans 14 amino acids. CDR3 region: CSVSPTGPDQPQHF. DNA of the CDR3: TGCAGCGTGTCCCCCACAGGGCCCGATCAGCCCCAGCATTTT.

This clonotype was recorded many times. The chain has TRBV12-3 or TRBV12-4 and TRBJ2-1; 9 nucleotides line up with TRBD1. This CDR3 is built from 15 residues. V dropped 5 bases and J dropped 7; count of bases not matched to a gene: 9. CDR3 nucleotides: TGTGCCAGCAGTCAGTCCCGGGACAGGGAGAATGAGCAGTTCTTC. Translated: CASSQSRDRENEQFF.

The chain recombines TRBV4-1 with TRBJ2-1; TRBD1 or TRBD2 may be the D gene (5 bases each). The V end lost 0 bases, the J end lost 8 bases, and 11 bases lay between the germline ends. Germline V gene sequence: CDR1 MGHRA, CDR2 YSYEKL. The CDR3 consists of 14 residues. Here the CDR3 DNA reads TGCGCCAGCAGCCAAGAGGGCCGGGACGATGAGCAGTTCTTC. It codes for CASSQEGRDDEQFF.

The CDR3 bases are TGTGCCAGCAGGACGGACACTTATCAGCCCCAGCATTTT. It codes for CASRTDTYQPQHF. The J gene is TRBJ1-5, the V gene TRBV6-1; tentatively, D is TRBD1 (5 bases). The CDR3 has 13 residues. Per germline, CDR1 MNHNS and CDR2 SASEGT. Trimming stripped 6 bases from V and 5 bases from J, with 11 bases between.

The chain links TRBV18 to TRBJ2-7; D may be TRBD2 (5 bases). Between the trimmed V and J ends, which lost 6 bases and 1 base, there was a span of 13 bases. The CDR3 totals 14 residues. Germline assignment: CDR1 KGHSH and CDR2 LQKENI. DNA of the CDR3: TGTGCCAGCTCGGACGGGAAGACTTCCTACGAGCAGTACTTC. It codes for CASSDGKTSYEQYF.

The J gene is TRBJ2-5, the V gene TRBV7-8, with a possible D match to TRBD2 (6 bases). The germline V gene has CDR1 SGHVS and CDR2 FQNEAQ. This CDR3 is 15 amino acids long. Trimming took off 0 bases at V and 5 bases at J, with 13 bases between the two ends. Here the CDR3 DNA reads TGTGCCAGCAGCTTAGCGTGGGGGGACGGGGAGACCCAGTACTTC. Translation gives CASSLAWGDGETQYF.